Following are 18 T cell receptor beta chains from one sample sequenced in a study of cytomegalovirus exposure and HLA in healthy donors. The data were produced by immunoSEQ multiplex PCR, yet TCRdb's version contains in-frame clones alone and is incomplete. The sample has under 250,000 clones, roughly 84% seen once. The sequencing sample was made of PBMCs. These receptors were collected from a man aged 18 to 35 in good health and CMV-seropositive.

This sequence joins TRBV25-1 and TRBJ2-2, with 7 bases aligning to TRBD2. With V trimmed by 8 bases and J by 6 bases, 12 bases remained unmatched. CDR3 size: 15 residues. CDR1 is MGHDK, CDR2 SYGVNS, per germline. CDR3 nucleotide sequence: TGTGCCAGCGCCGACCCGAGGGAGGGAGCCGGGGAGCTGTTTTTT. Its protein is CASADPREGAGELFF. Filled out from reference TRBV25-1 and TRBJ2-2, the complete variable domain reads EADIYQTPRYLVIGTGKKITLECSQTMGHDKMYWYQQDPGMELHLIHYSYGVNSTEKGDLSSESTVSRIRTEHFPLTLESARPSHTSQYLCASADPREGAGELFFGEGSRLTVL.

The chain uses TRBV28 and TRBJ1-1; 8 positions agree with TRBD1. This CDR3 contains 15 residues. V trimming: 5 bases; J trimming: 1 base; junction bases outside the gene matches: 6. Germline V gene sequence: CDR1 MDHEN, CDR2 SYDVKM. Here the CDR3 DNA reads TGTGCCAGCAGTCCTGGACAGGGCTGGAACACTGAAGCTTTCTTT. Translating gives CASSPGQGWNTEAFF.

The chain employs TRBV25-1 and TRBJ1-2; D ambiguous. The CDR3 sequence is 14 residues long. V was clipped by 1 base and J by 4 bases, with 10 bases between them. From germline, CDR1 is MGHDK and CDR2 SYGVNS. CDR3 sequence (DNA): TGTGCCAGCAGTGAATCCCCGGAGTTCTATGGCTACACCTTC. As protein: CASSESPEFYGYTF.

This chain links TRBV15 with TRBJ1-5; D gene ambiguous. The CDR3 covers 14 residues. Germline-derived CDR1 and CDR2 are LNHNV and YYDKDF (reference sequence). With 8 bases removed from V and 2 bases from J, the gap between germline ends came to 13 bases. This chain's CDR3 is CATRPAGRNQPQHF. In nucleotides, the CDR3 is TGTGCCACCCGACCCGCAGGCCGCAATCAGCCCCAGCATTTT. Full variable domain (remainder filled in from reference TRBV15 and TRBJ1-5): DAMVIQNPRYQVTQFGKPVTLSCSQTLNHNVMYWYQQKSSQAPKLLFHYYDKDFNNEADTPDNFQSRRPNTSFCFLDIRSPGLGDTAMYLCATRPAGRNQPQHFGDGTRLSIL.

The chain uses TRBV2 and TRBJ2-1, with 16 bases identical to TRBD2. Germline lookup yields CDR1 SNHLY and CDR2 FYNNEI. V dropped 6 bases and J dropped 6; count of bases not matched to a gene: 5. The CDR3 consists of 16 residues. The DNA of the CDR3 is TGTGCCAGCAGGACCGGGACTAGCGGGAGGGCCAATGAGCAGTTCTTC. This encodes CASRTGTSGRANEQFF. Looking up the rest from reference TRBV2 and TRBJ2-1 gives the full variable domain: EPEVTQTPSHQVTQMGQEVILRCVPISNHLYFYWYRQILGQKVEFLVSFYNNEISEKSEIFDDQFSVERPDGSNFTLKIRSTKLEDSAMYFCASRTGTSGRANEQFFGPGTRLTVL.

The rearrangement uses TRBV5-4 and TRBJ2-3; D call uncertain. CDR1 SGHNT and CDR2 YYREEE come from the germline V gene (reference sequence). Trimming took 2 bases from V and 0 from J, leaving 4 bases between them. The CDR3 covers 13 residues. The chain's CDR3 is CASSLQSTDTQYF. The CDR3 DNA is TGTGCCAGCAGCTTACAGAGCACAGATACGCAGTATTTT.

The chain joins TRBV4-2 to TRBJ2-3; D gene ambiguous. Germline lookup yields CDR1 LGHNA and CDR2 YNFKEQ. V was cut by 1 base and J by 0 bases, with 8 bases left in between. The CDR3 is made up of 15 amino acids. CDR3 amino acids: CASSQAYFSTDTQYF. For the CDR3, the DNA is TGTGCCAGCAGCCAAGCCTATTTTAGCACAGATACGCAGTATTTT.

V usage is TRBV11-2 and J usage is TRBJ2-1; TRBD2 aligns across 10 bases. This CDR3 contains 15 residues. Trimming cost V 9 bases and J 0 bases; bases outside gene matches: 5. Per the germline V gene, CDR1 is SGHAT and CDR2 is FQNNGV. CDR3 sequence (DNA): TGTGCCAGTACTAGCGGGGAATCCTCCTACAATGAGCAGTTCTTC. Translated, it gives CASTSGESSYNEQFF.

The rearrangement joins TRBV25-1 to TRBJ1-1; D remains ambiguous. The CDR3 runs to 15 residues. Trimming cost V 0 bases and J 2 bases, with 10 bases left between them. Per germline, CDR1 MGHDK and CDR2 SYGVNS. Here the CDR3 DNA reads TGTGCCAGCAGTGAATATGGGCGTGCTAACACTGAAGCTTTCTTT. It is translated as CASSEYGRANTEAFF.

CDR3: CASSLAGTGYGYTF. The CDR3 DNA follows: TGTGCCAGCAGCTTGGCTGGGACAGGCTATGGCTACACCTTC. V and J are TRBV5-6 and TRBJ1-2, with 8 bases identical to TRBD1. The junction had 2 bases not matched to a gene; V was cut back by 0 bases and J by 4 bases. Per germline, CDR1 SGHDT and CDR2 YYEEEE. The CDR3 is 14 residues long. Drawing the rest from reference TRBV5-6 and TRBJ1-2, the complete variable domain is DAGVTQSPTHLIKTRGQQVTLRCSPKSGHDTVSWYQQALGQGPQFIFQYYEEEERQRGNFPDRFSGHQFPNYSSELNVNALLLGDSALYLCASSLAGTGYGYTFGSGTRLTVV.

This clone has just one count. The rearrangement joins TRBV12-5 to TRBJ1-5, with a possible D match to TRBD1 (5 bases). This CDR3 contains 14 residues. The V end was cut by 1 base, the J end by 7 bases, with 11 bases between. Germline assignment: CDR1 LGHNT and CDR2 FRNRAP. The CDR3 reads CASGLGGGGQPQHF. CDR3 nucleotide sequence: TGTGCTAGTGGTTTGGGAGGTGGGGGACAGCCCCAGCATTTT.

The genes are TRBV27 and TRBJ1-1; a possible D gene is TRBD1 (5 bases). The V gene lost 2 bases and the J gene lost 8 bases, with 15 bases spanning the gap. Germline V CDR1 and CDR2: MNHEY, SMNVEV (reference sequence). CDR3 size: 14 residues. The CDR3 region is CASSLVTDPREAFF. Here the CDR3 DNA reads TGTGCCAGCAGTTTAGTGACAGACCCAAGGGAAGCTTTCTTT.

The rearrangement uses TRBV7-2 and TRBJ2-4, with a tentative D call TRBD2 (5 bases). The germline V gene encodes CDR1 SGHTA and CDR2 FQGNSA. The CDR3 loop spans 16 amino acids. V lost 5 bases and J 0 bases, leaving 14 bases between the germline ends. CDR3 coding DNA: TGTGCCAGCAGCCCAGCGGCAGAAATAGCCAAAAACATTCAGTACTTC. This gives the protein CASSPAAEIAKNIQYF. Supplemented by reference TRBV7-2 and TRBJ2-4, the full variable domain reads GAGVSQSPSNKVTEKGKDVELRCDPISGHTALYWYRQSLGQGLEFLIYFQGNSAPDKSGLPSDRFSAERTGGSVSTLTIQRTQQEDSAVYLCASSPAAEIAKNIQYFGAGTRLSVL.

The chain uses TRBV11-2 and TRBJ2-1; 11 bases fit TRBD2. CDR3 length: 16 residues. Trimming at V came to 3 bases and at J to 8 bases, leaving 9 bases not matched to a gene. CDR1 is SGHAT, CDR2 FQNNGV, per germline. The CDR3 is CASSFLAGGPSDEQFF. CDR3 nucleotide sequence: TGTGCCAGCAGCTTCCTAGCGGGAGGACCGTCGGATGAGCAGTTCTTC.

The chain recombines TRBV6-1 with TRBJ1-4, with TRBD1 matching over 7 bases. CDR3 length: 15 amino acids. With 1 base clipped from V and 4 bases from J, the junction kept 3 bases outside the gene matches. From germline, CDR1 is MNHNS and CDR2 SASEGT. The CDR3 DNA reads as TGTGCCAGCAGTGAAGTTAACAGGGGTAATGAAAAACTGTTTTTT. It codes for CASSEVNRGNEKLFF.

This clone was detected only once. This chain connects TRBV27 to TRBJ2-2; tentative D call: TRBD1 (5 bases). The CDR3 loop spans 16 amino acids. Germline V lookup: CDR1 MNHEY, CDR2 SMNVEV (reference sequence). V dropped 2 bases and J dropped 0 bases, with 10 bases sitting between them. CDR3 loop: CASSLNRNSNTGELFF. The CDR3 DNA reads TGTGCCAGCAGTTTAAACAGGAATTCGAACACCGGGGAGCTGTTTTTT.

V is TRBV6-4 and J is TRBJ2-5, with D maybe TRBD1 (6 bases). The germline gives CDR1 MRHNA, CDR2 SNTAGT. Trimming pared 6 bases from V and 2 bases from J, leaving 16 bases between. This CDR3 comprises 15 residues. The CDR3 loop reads CASSPTGGGQETQYF. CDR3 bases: TGTGCCAGCAGCCCGACAGGCGGAGGTCAAGAGACCCAGTACTTC.

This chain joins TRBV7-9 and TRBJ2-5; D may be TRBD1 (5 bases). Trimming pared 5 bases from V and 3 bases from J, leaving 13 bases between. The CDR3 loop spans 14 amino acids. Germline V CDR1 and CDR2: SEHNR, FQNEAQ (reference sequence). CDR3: CASSLMGPEETQYF. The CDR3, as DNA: TGTGCCAGCAGCCTGATGGGGCCCGAAGAGACCCAGTACTTC.